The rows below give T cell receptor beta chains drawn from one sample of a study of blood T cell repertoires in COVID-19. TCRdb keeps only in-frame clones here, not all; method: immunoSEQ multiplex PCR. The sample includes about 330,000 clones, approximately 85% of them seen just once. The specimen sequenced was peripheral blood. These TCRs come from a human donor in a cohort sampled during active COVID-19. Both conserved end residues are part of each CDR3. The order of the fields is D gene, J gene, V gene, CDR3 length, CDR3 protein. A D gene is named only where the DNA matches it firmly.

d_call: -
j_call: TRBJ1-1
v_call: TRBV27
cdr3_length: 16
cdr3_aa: CASSPPISRGNTEAFF

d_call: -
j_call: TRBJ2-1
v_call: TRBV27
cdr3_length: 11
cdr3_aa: CASKRGNEQFF

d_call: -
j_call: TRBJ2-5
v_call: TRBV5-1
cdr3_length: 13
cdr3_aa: CASQEGWQETQYF

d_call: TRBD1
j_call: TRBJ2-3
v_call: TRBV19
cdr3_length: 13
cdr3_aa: CATKGGGTDTQYF

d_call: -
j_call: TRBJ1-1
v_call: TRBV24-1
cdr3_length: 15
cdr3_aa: CATSGPGGRGTEAFF

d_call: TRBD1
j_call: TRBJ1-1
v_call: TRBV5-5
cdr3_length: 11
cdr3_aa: CASSDRGLAFF

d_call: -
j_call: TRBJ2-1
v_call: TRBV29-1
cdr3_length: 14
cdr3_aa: CSVEDAQGYNEQFF

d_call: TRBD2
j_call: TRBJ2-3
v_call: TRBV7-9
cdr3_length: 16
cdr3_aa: CASSSLLAGITDTQYF

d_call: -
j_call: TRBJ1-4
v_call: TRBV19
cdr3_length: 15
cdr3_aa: CASSDGVGFNEKLFF

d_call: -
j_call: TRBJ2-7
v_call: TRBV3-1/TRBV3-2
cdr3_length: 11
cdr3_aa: CASSQAGEKYF

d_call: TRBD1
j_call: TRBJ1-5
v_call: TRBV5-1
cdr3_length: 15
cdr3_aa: CASSPGDRGNQPQHF

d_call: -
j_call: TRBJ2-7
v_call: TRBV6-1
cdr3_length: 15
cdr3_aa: CASSPQGQGLGEQYF

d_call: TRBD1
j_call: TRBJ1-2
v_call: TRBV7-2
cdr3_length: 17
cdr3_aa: CASSSMDRGPPLYGYTF

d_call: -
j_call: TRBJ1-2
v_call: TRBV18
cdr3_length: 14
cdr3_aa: CASSRGEGLEGYTF

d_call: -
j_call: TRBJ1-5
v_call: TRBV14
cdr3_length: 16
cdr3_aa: CASSQDRGLRNQPQHF

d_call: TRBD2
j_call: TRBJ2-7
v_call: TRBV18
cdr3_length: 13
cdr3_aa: CASSPARGVEQYF

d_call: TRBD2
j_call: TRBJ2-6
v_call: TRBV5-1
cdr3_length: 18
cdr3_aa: CASSLGAGVPSGANVLTF

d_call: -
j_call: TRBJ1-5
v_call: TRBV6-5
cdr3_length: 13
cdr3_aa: CASSFRDNQPQHF

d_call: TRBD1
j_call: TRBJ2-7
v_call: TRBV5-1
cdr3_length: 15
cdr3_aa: CASSLWFQGDYEQYF

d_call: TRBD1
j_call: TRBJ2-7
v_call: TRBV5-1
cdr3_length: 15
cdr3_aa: CASSRTGTESYEQYF